These T cell receptor beta chains were read from a single sample in a study of shared clonotypes between healthy human individuals. Measured with immunoSEQ multiplex PCR; TCRdb has only the in-frame clones, and not every one. The top ten hold 0.37% of the sample, which has some 2,500,000 clones, just under 95% seen once. The sequenced sample was naive CD4+ T cells from PBMCs. These receptors originate from a man aged 18 to 30 in good health. Some clones in this sample may be carry-over from other donors' samples. Each CDR3 is given with its conserved first and last residue. The D gene is left open where the match is weak. Expanded clones get a size class; other rows say once, few or many, or leave the size out.

TRBV19	TRBJ1-4	.	.	TGTGCCAGTAGTGTTTGGGATTCGGTTAGCTGGAGTGAAAAACTGTTTTTT	CASSVWDSVSWSEKLFF
TRBV2	TRBJ1-2	.	.	TGTGCCAGCAGTGAGGGCCTTAAATTAGGCTACACCTTC	CASSEGLKLGYTF
TRBV19	TRBJ2-3	.	.	TGTGCCAGTAGTATTCAAGGGGGTGTCGCAGATACGCAGTATTTT	CASSIQGGVADTQYF
TRBV13	TRBJ2-2	.	few	TGTGCCAGCAGCTTAGAGGGCACCGGGGAGCTGTTTTTT	CASSLEGTGELFF
TRBV5-4	TRBJ2-7	TRBD1	.	TGTGCCAGCAGCCCGGGACAGGGTCTGGACGAGCAGTACTTC	CASSPGQGLDEQYF
TRBV28	TRBJ2-1	TRBD2	.	TGTGCCAGCAAGGGGGGACTAGCGGGAGATAGTGAGCAGTTCTTC	CASKGGLAGDSEQFF
TRBV5-1	TRBJ1-5	.	.	TGCGCCAGCAGCTTGGAGGGGGGGGAGCAGCCCCAGCATTTT	CASSLEGGEQPQHF
TRBV9	TRBJ1-2	.	.	TGTGCCAGCAGCGCAAGCCAAGGGGGTGGAGGCTACACCTTC	CASSASQGGGGYTF
TRBV6-5	TRBJ2-5	.	.	TGTGCCAGCAGTTACTCGGCTAGCACGGAGACCCAGTACTTC	CASSYSASTETQYF
TRBV6-6	TRBJ1-4	TRBD1	.	TGTGCCAGCAGCACCGGGACAGGGACTGAAAAACTGTTTTTT	CASSTGTGTEKLFF
TRBV9	TRBJ2-5	.	.	TGTGCCAGCAGCACTCAAGAGACCCAGTACTTC	CASSTQETQYF
TRBV6-6	TRBJ2-5	.	.	TGTGCCAGCAGTTACTCGAGACGGGACGGAAAAGAGACCCAGTACTTC	CASSYSRRDGKETQYF
TRBV2	TRBJ1-2	.	.	TGTGCCAGCCTTTTCCTTGGGGCTAACTATGGCTACACCTTC	CASLFLGANYGYTF
TRBV15	TRBJ1-2	.	.	TGTGCCACCAGCCCTCGGGGGGCGTCTGGCTACACCTTC	CATSPRGASGYTF
TRBV7-9	TRBJ1-1	.	.	TGTGCCAGCAGCTTAGCTCCAAACACTGAAGCTTTCTTT	CASSLAPNTEAFF
TRBV28	TRBJ1-1	.	.	TGTGCCAGCAGTTTTCTGATTGGGGGCACTGAAGCTTTCTTT	CASSFLIGGTEAFF
TRBV5-1	TRBJ1-4	.	.	TGCGCCAGCAGCCCCGGTGAGGTTGCAACTAATGAAAAACTGTTTTTT	CASSPGEVATNEKLFF
TRBV28	TRBJ1-4	TRBD1	once	TGTGCCAGCAGTTTATATGGTCCTTCGGACAGGGCGCATGAAAAACTGTTTTTT	CASSLYGPSDRAHEKLFF
TRBV5-1	TRBJ2-5	TRBD2	.	TGCGCCAGCACCTCTAGCGGGGAGGGGCCAGAGACCCAGTACTTC	CASTSSGEGPETQYF
TRBV10-3	TRBJ2-7	TRBD2	.	TGTGCCATCAGCGCTGGGACTAGCGGGAGCGCCTACGAGCAGTACTTC	CAISAGTSGSAYEQYF
TRBV27	TRBJ2-3	.	.	TGTGCCAGCAGTTCCAACACAGATACGCAGTATTTT	CASSSNTDTQYF
TRBV28	TRBJ1-3	TRBD1	.	TGTGCCAGCAGTCCATGGGACAGGGGAGTAAACACCATATATTTT	CASSPWDRGVNTIYF
TRBV29-1	TRBJ2-3	TRBD2	.	TGCAGCTCAAATGGACTAGCGGGGCCCACAGATACGCAGTATTTT	CSSNGLAGPTDTQYF
TRBV5-4	TRBJ2-2	.	.	TGTGCCAGCAGCTTGGGAGGAGGGAACACCGGGGAGCTGTTTTTT	CASSLGGGNTGELFF
TRBV30	TRBJ2-7	.	.	TGTGCCTGGAGTCCGGGCAGCTTCTACGAGCAGTACTTC	CAWSPGSFYEQYF
TRBV5-5	TRBJ2-7	.	.	TGTGCCAGCAGCTTACCCCCGGGTTTCCACGAGCAGTACTTC	CASSLPPGFHEQYF
TRBV18	TRBJ1-2	.	.	TGTGCCAGCTCACCAGGGGGCAACTATGGCTACACCTTC	CASSPGGNYGYTF
TRBV28	TRBJ1-4	.	few	TGTGCCAGCAGTGCGCTTGGGACTAATGAAAAACTGTTTTTT	CASSALGTNEKLFF
TRBV7-2	TRBJ2-1	TRBD2	.	TGTGCCAGCAGCCTGGGACTAGCGACCTACAATGAGCAGTTCTTC	CASSLGLATYNEQFF
TRBV28	TRBJ2-7	TRBD2	.	TGTGCCAGCAGTTTTTTGGGACTAGCGGGAGGGCCGGGCGAGCAGTACTTC	CASSFLGLAGGPGEQYF
TRBV10-3	TRBJ2-5	TRBD1	.	TGTGCCATCAGTGAGCGACAGGGGGCGGGGGAGACCCAGTACTTC	CAISERQGAGETQYF
TRBV29-1	TRBJ1-5	.	few	TGCAGCGTCCAACCGGATAGCAATCAGCCCCAGCATTTT	CSVQPDSNQPQHF
TRBV7-9	TRBJ2-1	.	.	TGTGCCAGCAGCGAAGAGGGACGGCGGCGTCGGACCTACAATGAGCAGTTCTTC	CASSEEGRRRRTYNEQFF
TRBV9	TRBJ2-1	TRBD2	.	TGTGCCAGCAGCGCCCAATTCGGGACTAGCGGGAGGGGTAGCGGCAATGAGCAGTTCTTC	CASSAQFGTSGRGSGNEQFF
TRBV5-8	TRBJ1-5	.	.	TGTGCCAGCAGCTCGAAACACACTAGCAATCAGCCCCAGCATTTT	CASSSKHTSNQPQHF
TRBV4-1	TRBJ1-1	TRBD1	few	TGCGCCAGCAGCCACTACACCCGGGACAGGGGAACTTTCTTT	CASSHYTRDRGTFF
TRBV7-9	TRBJ2-3	TRBD1	.	TGTGCCAGCAGCCCGGGACAGAGCACAGATACGCAGTATTTT	CASSPGQSTDTQYF
TRBV28	TRBJ2-1	.	.	TGTGCCAGCAGTTTGGTCCAGCGGACCTACAATGAGCAGTTCTTC	CASSLVQRTYNEQFF
TRBV29-1	TRBJ1-2	.	.	TGCAGCGCGGGAGCAGGGGTGAACTATGGCTACACCTTC	CSAGAGVNYGYTF
TRBV5-5	TRBJ1-3	.	.	TGTGCCAGCAGCTTGAAATATTCGTCTTGGGAGGGAAACACCATATATTTT	CASSLKYSSWEGNTIYF
TRBV6-5	TRBJ1-2	.	once	TGTGCCAGCAGTTGGACGGCGTCTGGCTATGGCTACACCTTC	CASSWTASGYGYTF
TRBV28	TRBJ1-2	.	.	TGTGCCAGCAGCGAGGGAGGCCTCTATGGCTACACCTTC	CASSEGGLYGYTF
TRBV4-3	TRBJ2-3	.	.	TGCGCCAGCAGCCAAGTGACGTCGGGGTTCGAGCCAGATACGCAGTATTTT	CASSQVTSGFEPDTQYF
TRBV28	TRBJ2-7	TRBD2	.	TGTGCCAGCAGACCCGATTGGGGACGGCTTGGGCCGGGGCGGGGGAACTCCCCCTACGGGGAGCAGTACTTC	CASRPDWGRLGPGRGNSPYGEQYF
TRBV11-2	TRBJ2-1	.	.	TGTGCCAGCAGCTTAGTGGGCCCACGGACGGGGATCTTCTACAATGAGCAGTTCTTC	CASSLVGPRTGIFYNEQFF
TRBV25-1	TRBJ1-6	.	.	TGTGCCAGCAGTTTGGAAAGGGCTGGCTCACCCCTCCACTTT	CASSLERAGSPLHF
TRBV14	TRBJ2-7	TRBD2	.	TGTGCCAGCAGCCAACGGACACCAAGCGGGAGAGACGAGCAGTACTTC	CASSQRTPSGRDEQYF
TRBV2	TRBJ2-5	.	.	TGTGCCAGCAGTGAAGACAGGACCCAAGAGACCCAGTACTTC	CASSEDRTQETQYF
TRBV7-2	TRBJ2-6	.	once	TGTGCCAGCAGCTTACCAGACTCTGGGGCCAACGTCCTGACTTTC	CASSLPDSGANVLTF
TRBV5-1	TRBJ1-1	.	.	TGCGCCAGCAGCTCCGGGACCCTGAACACTGAAGCTTTCTTT	CASSSGTLNTEAFF
TRBV28	TRBJ2-1	.	.	TGTGCCACTCAACTGCCCTACAATGAGCAGTTCTTC	CATQLPYNEQFF
TRBV19	TRBJ2-1	TRBD1	.	TGTGCCAGTAGTATAACCGGGACAGGGGGGACCTTCCGGTTCTTC	CASSITGTGGTFRFF
TRBV4-2	TRBJ1-2	TRBD1	.	TGTGCCAGCAGCTCGCCCCCGACAGGGGCGGAAGGCTACACCTTC	CASSSPPTGAEGYTF
TRBV28	TRBJ2-5	.	.	TGTGCCAGCAGTTCTGGACAGCAAGAGACCCAGTACTTC	CASSSGQQETQYF
TRBV4-1	TRBJ2-7	TRBD2	.	TGCGCCAGCAGCCAAGCACTAGCGGGAGGGCGTGGGAACGAGCAGTACTTC	CASSQALAGGRGNEQYF
TRBV28	TRBJ1-1	.	.	TGTGCCAGCAGTTTCCCCGGGTTGGCCACTGAAGCTTTCTTT	CASSFPGLATEAFF